Below, 24 T cell receptor beta chains from the same sample are listed, as sequenced in a study of T-cell reconstitution after alpha-beta-depleted transplantation in children. Study outcomes and limitations: Fresh T-cell production supplied most of the T-cell counts and diversity seen one year after transplant.

What these receptors recognize is not known. As it was prepared, the TCRbeta library received unique molecular identifiers. TCRdb used MiXCR to reprocess the PCR reads, holding one entry per CDR3 protein. This table holds fewer than 350,000 distinct CDR3 sequences, approximately 7.3% found once. The sample was peripheral blood, taken 360 days after TCRalphabeta/CD19-depleted stem cell transplant. The origin of the receptors is a female patient younger than 10 who had a stem cell transplant for Fanconi anemia, so the T cells may come from the graft donor.

This clonotype has at least ten counts. This CDR3 fails to terminate in the conserved phenylalanine or tryptophan, so it likely reflects a read error. The chain carries TRBV15 and TRBJ2-7; no clear D. The V gene lost 4 bases and the J gene lost 6 bases, with 13 bases spanning the gap. This CDR3 is built from 13 residues. Per germline, CDR1 LNHNV and CDR2 YYDKDF (reference sequence). The CDR3 spells CATSKVGFFEQYS. The DNA of the CDR3 is TGTGCCACCAGCAAAGTAGGCTTTTTCGAGCAGTACTCC.

In this sample, this clonotype turned up many times. This chain links TRBV29-1 with TRBJ2-3; no reliable D call. Germline CDR1 and CDR2: SQVTM and ANQGSEA. V was cut by 4 bases and J by 3 bases, with 11 bases left in between. This CDR3 contains 13 residues. The CDR3 spells CSVVDPLTDTQYF. In nucleotides, the CDR3 is TGCAGCGTTGTCGATCCCCTTACAGATACGCAGTATTTT.

This clonotype has just a few counts. The chain employs TRBV2 and TRBJ2-3; 7 bases fit TRBD2. The CDR3 consists of 15 residues. CDR1 and CDR2 from the germline V gene are SNHLY and FYNNEI. Germline trimming cut 7 bases from V and 2 bases from J; bases unmatched to any gene: 9. In DNA, the CDR3 is TGTGCCAGCAAACAACGGGAGGCCCTCACAGATACGCAGTATTTT. This gives the protein CASKQREALTDTQYF.

This clonotype was detected many times. J is TRBJ1-1 and V is TRBV20-1, with D tentatively TRBD1 (5 bases). Germline CDR1 DFQATT, CDR2 SNEGSKA (reference sequence). The CDR3 contains 14 residues. Trimming cost V 5 bases and J 2 bases, with 15 bases left between them. The chain's CDR3 is CSAYRDSQNTEAFF. CDR3 sequence (DNA): TGCAGTGCTTACCGGGACTCACAAAACACTGAAGCTTTCTTT.

The chain carries TRBV20-1 and TRBJ1-1; possibly TRBD1 for D (6 bases). Germline assignment: CDR1 DFQATT and CDR2 SNEGSKA (reference sequence). Deletions cut 6 bases from V and 0 bases from J, with 14 bases between. The CDR3 sequence is 14 residues long. CDR3 amino acids: CSAVGGNMNTEAFF. CDR3 sequence (DNA): TGCAGTGCGGTAGGGGGGAACATGAACACTGAAGCTTTCTTT.

This clonotype was counted ten times or more. This chain links TRBV5-1 with TRBJ2-2, with TRBD1 identical over 10 bases. V lost 1 base, J lost 5 bases, and 5 bases stayed unmatched. The germline V gene encodes CDR1 SGHRS and CDR2 YFSETQ. This CDR3 region has 16 residues. The CDR3 reads CASSLSGQGSTGELFF. In nucleotides, the CDR3 is TGCGCCAGCAGCTTGTCGGGACAGGGGAGTACCGGGGAGCTGTTTTTT.

This clonotype came up a few times. The chain links TRBV4-1 to TRBJ1-2, with 9 bases fitting TRBD1. Germline CDR1 is MGHRA and CDR2 is YSYEKL. The CDR3 has 16 residues. The J segment lost 4 bases and the V segment lost 2 bases, leaving 8 bases of the junction unmatched. As DNA, the CDR3 is TGCGCCAGCAGCCAATTCCCAACAGGGGGCAGCTATGGCTACACCTTC. Translation: CASSQFPTGGSYGYTF.

This clonotype was seen many times. The chain combines TRBV10-3 with TRBJ2-2; D might be TRBD2 (5 bases). This CDR3 comprises 14 residues. V dropped 11 bases and J dropped 8 bases, with 21 bases sitting between them. Per germline, CDR1 ENHRY and CDR2 SYGVKD. CDR3 residues: CAGGAGGVGGELFF. The CDR3 nucleotides read TGTGCCGGAGGCGCTGGAGGAGTTGGAGGGGAGCTGTTTTTT.

This clonotype appeared many times. The chain couples TRBV12-5 to TRBJ2-7; 12 nucleotides agree with TRBD2. Trimming took 5 bases from V and 3 from J; bases not matched to a gene: 5. Looked up from germline, CDR1 is LGHNT and CDR2 is FRNRAP. The CDR3 is 15 amino acids. The CDR3 sequence: CASGRRTSGDYEQYF. The CDR3 DNA is TGTGCTAGTGGTCGAAGGACTAGCGGGGACTACGAGCAGTACTTC.

This clonotype was picked up a small number of times. A junction end diverges from the germline sequence, so it may reflect a read error. DNA for the CDR3: TGTTCCAGCTCGTGGGCTATAAGCACAGATACGCAGTATTTT. Protein: CSSSWAISTDTQYF. The chain recombines TRBV7-9 with TRBJ2-3; D is ambiguous. The CDR3 loop spans 14 amino acids. The germline gives CDR1 SEHNR, CDR2 FQNEAQ (reference sequence). The whole variable domain, filled in from reference TRBV7-9 and TRBJ2-3, reads DTGVSQNPRHKITKRGQNVTFRCDPISEHNRLYWYRQTLGQGPEFLTYFQNEAQLEKSRLLSDRFSAERPKGSFSTLEIQRTEQGDSAMYLCSSSWAISTDTQYFGPGTRLTVL.

In its sample, this clonotype was seen many times. The chain has TRBV6-2 or TRBV6-3 and TRBJ2-7, with TRBD1 identical over 9 bases. V was pared by 5 bases and J by 3 bases, with 5 bases of the junction left unmatched. Germline CDR1 and CDR2: MNHEY and SVGEGT. There are 14 residues in the CDR3. Written as DNA, the CDR3 is TGTGCCAGCAGTCCCGGGACAGGGATCTACGAGCAGTACTTC. Translating it yields CASSPGTGIYEQYF.

This clonotype was seen many times. The gene calls are TRBV27 and TRBJ2-7; possibly TRBD2 for D (5 bases). CDR3 length: 16 residues. Between the trimmed V and J ends, which lost 4 bases and 3 bases, there was a span of 19 bases. CDR1 MNHEY and CDR2 SMNVEV come from the germline V gene (reference sequence). CDR3 coding DNA: TGTGCCAGCAGTTCCCTTCCTGAGCGGAACCTCTACGAGCAGTACTTC. Translating it yields CASSSLPERNLYEQYF.

This clonotype was detected ten times or more. This rearrangement joins TRBV5-1 to TRBJ2-1; 11 positions agree with TRBD1. This CDR3 has 16 residues. V gave up 4 bases and J gave up 5 bases; unmatched junction bases: 8. Germline V gene lookup returns CDR1 SGHRS and CDR2 YFSETQ. The CDR3 coding sequence is TGCGCCAGCAGCCTGGGGACAGGGGGTATCAACAATGAGCAGTTCTTC. This translates into CASSLGTGGINNEQFF. The variable domain in full, with the rest retrieved from reference TRBV5-1 and TRBJ2-1, is KAGVTQTPRYLIKTRGQQVTLSCSPISGHRSVSWYQQTPGQGLQFLFEYFSETQRNKGNFPGRFSGRQFSNSRSEMNVSTLELGDSALYLCASSLGTGGINNEQFFGPGTRLTVL.

This clonotype was counted at least ten times. The chain employs TRBV7-9 and TRBJ2-2; 8 bases line up with TRBD1. CDR1 and CDR2 from the germline V gene are SEHNR and FQNEAQ (reference sequence). The J segment lost 1 base and the V segment lost 3 bases, leaving 4 bases of the junction unmatched. The CDR3 sequence is 16 residues long. CDR3 region: CASSFPGTGNTGELFF. The CDR3 DNA sequence: TGTGCCAGCAGCTTCCCCGGGACAGGGAACACCGGGGAGCTGTTTTTT. Full variable domain (rest looked up from reference TRBV7-9 and TRBJ2-2): DTGVSQNPRHKITKRGQNVTFRCDPISEHNRLYWYRQTLGQGPEFLTYFQNEAQLEKSRLLSDRFSAERPKGSFSTLEIQRTEQGDSAMYLCASSFPGTGNTGELFFGEGSRLTVL.

V is TRBV5-4 and J is TRBJ1-1; maybe TRBD1 (5 bases). The CDR3 loop spans 12 amino acids. The germline V gene has CDR1 SGHNT and CDR2 YYREEE (reference sequence). V gave up 2 bases and J gave up 9 bases, with 11 bases separating them. The CDR3 loop reads CASSFVGGQAFF. As DNA, the CDR3 is TGTGCCAGCAGCTTCGTCGGGGGACAAGCTTTCTTT.

The table lists this clonotype with many counts. The V call is TRBV2, the J call TRBJ2-4; no reliable D call. The CDR3 covers 14 residues. Trimming removed 6 bases at V and 0 bases at J, with 9 bases between. Germline V gene sequence: CDR1 SNHLY, CDR2 FYNNEI. CDR3 residues: CASRGNLAKNIQYF. The CDR3, as DNA: TGTGCCAGCAGAGGAAACCTAGCCAAAAACATTCAGTACTTC.

This clonotype has more than one count but fewer than ten. The V and J genes are TRBV16 and TRBJ1-1; D remains unclear. Germline V gene lookup returns CDR1 KGHSY and CDR2 FQNENV. Trimming stripped 0 bases from V and 3 bases from J, with 11 bases between. There are 15 residues in the CDR3. The CDR3 sequence is CASSQSAGLYTEAFF. The DNA of the CDR3 is TGTGCCAGCAGCCAATCAGCCGGGTTGTACACTGAAGCTTTCTTT.

This clonotype was detected only a few times. The J gene is TRBJ1-2, the V gene TRBV7-8; D call uncertain. Trimming left V 1 base short and J 7 bases short, with 10 bases between. This CDR3 contains 13 residues. Germline V gene lookup returns CDR1 SGHVS and CDR2 FQNEAQ. The CDR3 DNA is TGTGCCAGCAGCTTAGATTGGTCAGGTGGCTACACCTTC. Translating it yields CASSLDWSGGYTF.

This clonotype has more than one count but fewer than ten. This chain links TRBV11-2 with TRBJ2-3, with TRBD2 matching over 13 bases. The CDR3 loop spans 14 amino acids. The J segment lost 6 bases and the V segment lost 3 bases, leaving 0 bases of the junction unmatched. Germline CDR1 is SGHAT and CDR2 is FQNNGV. The CDR3 bases are TGTGCCAGCAGCTTGACTAGCGGGAGGGATACGCAGTATTTT. Translated: CASSLTSGRDTQYF. Using reference TRBV11-2 and TRBJ2-3 for the parts outside the CDR3, the full variable domain is EAGVAQSPRYKIIEKRQSVAFWCNPISGHATLYWYQQILGQGPKLLIQFQNNGVVDDSQLPKDRFSAERLKGVDSTLKIQPAKLEDSAVYLCASSLTSGRDTQYFGPGTRLTVL.

This clonotype was observed a handful of times. The chain uses TRBV7-6 and TRBJ2-7; possible D gene TRBD2, 7 bases. Germline lookup yields CDR1 SGHVS and CDR2 FNYEAQ. This CDR3 is built from 16 residues. V lost 2 bases and J 2 bases, leaving 16 bases between the germline ends. CDR3 residues: CASSLRVAGATYEQYF. CDR3 nucleotide sequence: TGTGCCAGCAGCTTAAGGGTGGCGGGGGCTACCTACGAGCAGTACTTC.

This clonotype showed up just a few times. The chain is built from TRBV20-1 and TRBJ1-5; TRBD1 agrees at 8 bases. Germline V gene sequence: CDR1 DFQATT, CDR2 SNEGSKA (reference sequence). This CDR3 has 14 residues. This CDR3 reads CSTRQGAPGQPQHF. As DNA, the CDR3 is TGCAGCACGAGGCAGGGGGCGCCGGGTCAGCCCCAGCATTTT.

Many counts were recorded for this clonotype. This rearrangement joins TRBV7-6 to TRBJ1-6; no clear D gene. CDR1 and CDR2 (germline): SGHVS, FNYEAQ. The V and J ends lost 5 bases and 8 bases respectively, with 13 bases between them. The CDR3 is 14 amino acids. CDR3 amino acids: CASSPIGRYSPLHF. The CDR3 coding sequence is TGTGCCAGCAGCCCCATCGGGCGGTATTCACCCCTCCACTTT. Full variable domain (remainder filled in from reference TRBV7-6 and TRBJ1-6): GAGVSQSPRYKVTKRGQDVALRCDPISGHVSLYWYRQALGQGPEFLTYFNYEAQQDKSGLPNDRFSAERPEGSISTLTIQRTEQRDSAMYRCASSPIGRYSPLHFGNGTRLTVT.

This clonotype was picked up many times. This chain connects TRBV10-3 to TRBJ1-6; tentatively, D is TRBD1 (5 bases). Germline CDR1 is ENHRY and CDR2 is SYGVKD. CDR3 size: 15 residues. The V gene lost 0 bases and the J gene lost 5 bases, with 8 bases spanning the gap. The CDR3, as DNA: TGTGCCATCAGTGAGTCTCCAGGGAATAATTCACCCCTCCACTTT. Residues: CAISESPGNNSPLHF.

This clonotype occurred many times. V usage is TRBV7-9 and J usage is TRBJ2-2, with TRBD2 matching over 14 bases. Germline trimming cut 5 bases from V and 3 bases from J; bases unmatched to any gene: 5. The germline V gene encodes CDR1 SEHNR and CDR2 FQNEAQ (reference sequence). This CDR3 region has 17 residues. The CDR3 DNA sequence: TGTGCCAGCAGCCGGCCGGGACTAGCGGGGGACACCGGGGAGCTGTTTTTT. This encodes CASSRPGLAGDTGELFF.